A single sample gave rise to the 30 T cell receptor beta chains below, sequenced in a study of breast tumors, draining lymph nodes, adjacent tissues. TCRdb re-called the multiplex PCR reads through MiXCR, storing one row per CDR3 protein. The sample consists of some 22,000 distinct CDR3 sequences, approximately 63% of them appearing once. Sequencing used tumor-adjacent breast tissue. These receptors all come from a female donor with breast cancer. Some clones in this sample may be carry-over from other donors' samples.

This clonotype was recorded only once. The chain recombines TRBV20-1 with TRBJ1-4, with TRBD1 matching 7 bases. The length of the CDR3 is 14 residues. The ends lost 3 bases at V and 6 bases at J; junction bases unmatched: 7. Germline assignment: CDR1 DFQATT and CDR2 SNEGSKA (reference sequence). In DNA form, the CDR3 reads TGCAGTGCTAGTAGCGACAGGGCTGATGAAAAACTGTTTTTT. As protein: CSASSDRADEKLFF.

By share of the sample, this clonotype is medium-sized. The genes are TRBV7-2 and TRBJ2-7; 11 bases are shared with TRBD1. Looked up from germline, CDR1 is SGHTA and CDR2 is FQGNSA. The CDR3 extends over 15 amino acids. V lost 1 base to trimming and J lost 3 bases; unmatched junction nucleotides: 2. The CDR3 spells CASSLVGQGVYEQYF. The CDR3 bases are TGTGCCAGCAGCTTAGTGGGACAGGGGGTCTACGAGCAGTACTTC.

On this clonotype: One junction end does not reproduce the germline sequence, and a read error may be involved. The DNA for the CDR3 is TGTGCCAGTAGTATGACAGGGGGTCAGTCCCAGCATTTT. Translated: CASSMTGGQSQHF. The chain couples TRBV19 to TRBJ1-5; 9 positions agree with TRBD1. The germline CDR1 and CDR2 sequences are LNHDA and SQIVND (reference sequence). The CDR3 totals 13 residues.

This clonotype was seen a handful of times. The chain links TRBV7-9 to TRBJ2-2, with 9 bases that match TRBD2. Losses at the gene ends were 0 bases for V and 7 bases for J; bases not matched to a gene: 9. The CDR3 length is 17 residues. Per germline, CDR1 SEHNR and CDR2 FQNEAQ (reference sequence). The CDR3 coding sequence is TGTGCCAGCAGCTTAGCTGTTGGCGGGAGGGCCGGCGGGGAGCTGTTTTTT. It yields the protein CASSLAVGGRAGGELFF.

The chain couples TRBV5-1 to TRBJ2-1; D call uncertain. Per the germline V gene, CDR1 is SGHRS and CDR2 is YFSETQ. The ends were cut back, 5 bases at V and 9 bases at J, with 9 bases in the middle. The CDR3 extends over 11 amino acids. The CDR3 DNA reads TGCGCCAGCAGGGTTTTGGCTGAGCAGTTCTTC. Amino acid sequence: CASRVLAEQFF.

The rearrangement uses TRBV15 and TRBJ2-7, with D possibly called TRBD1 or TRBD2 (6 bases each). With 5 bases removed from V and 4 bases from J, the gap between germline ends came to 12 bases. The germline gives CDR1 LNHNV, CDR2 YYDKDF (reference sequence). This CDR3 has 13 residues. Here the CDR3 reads CATSGEGGYEQYF. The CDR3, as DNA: TGTGCCACCAGCGGGGAAGGGGGGTACGAGCAGTACTTC. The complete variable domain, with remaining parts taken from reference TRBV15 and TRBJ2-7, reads DAMVIQNPRYQVTQFGKPVTLSCSQTLNHNVMYWYQQKSSQAPKLLFHYYDKDFNNEADTPDNFQSRRPNTSFCFLDIRSPGLGDTAMYLCATSGEGGYEQYFGPGTRLTVT.

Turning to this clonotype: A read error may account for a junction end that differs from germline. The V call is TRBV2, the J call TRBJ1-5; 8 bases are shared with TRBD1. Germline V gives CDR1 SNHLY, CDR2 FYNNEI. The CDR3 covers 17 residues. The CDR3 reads CASTHGPQGALNQPQRF. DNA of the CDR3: TGTGCCAGCACTCATGGGCCTCAGGGGGCCCTCAATCAGCCCCAGCGTTTT.

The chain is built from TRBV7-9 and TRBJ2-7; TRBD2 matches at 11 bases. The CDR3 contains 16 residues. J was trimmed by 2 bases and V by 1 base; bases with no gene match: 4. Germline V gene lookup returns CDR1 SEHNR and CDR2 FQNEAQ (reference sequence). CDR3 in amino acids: CASSLVVAGGPYEQYF. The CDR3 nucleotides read TGTGCCAGCAGCTTAGTGGTAGCGGGAGGGCCCTACGAGCAGTACTTC.

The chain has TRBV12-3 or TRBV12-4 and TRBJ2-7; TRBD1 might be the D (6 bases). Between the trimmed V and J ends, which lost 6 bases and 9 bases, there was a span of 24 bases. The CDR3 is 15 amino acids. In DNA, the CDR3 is TGTGCCAGCAGGGGGGCCACCAGGGAATGGCGAGGGCAGTACTTC. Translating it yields CASRGATREWRGQYF.

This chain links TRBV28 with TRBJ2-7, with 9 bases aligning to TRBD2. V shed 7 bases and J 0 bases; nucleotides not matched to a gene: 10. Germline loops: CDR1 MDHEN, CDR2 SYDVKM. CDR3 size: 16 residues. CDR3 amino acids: CASTYRTSAFSYEQYF. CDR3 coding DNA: TGTGCCAGCACCTATCGGACTAGCGCTTTCTCCTACGAGCAGTACTTC.

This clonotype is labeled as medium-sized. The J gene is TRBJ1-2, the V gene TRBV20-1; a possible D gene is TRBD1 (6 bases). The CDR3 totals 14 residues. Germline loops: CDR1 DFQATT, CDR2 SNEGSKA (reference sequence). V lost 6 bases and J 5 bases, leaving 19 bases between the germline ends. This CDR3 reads CSAIGGPRRYGYTF. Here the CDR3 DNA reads TGCAGTGCCATTGGGGGCCCTCGGAGGTATGGCTACACCTTC.

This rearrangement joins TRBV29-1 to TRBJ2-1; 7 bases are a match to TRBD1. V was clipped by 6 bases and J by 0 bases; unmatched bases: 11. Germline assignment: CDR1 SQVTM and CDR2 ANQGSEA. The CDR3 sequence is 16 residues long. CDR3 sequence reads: CSVKHPDRDSYNEQFF. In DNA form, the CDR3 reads TGCAGCGTCAAGCACCCCGACAGGGACTCCTACAATGAGCAGTTCTTC.

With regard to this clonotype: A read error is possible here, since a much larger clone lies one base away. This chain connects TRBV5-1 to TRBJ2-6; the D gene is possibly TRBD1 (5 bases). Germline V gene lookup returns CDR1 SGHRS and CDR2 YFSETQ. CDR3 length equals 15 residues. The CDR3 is CASSPTFTGANALTF. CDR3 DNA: TGCGCCAGCAGCCCAACTTTCACTGGGGCCAACGCCCTGACTTTC.

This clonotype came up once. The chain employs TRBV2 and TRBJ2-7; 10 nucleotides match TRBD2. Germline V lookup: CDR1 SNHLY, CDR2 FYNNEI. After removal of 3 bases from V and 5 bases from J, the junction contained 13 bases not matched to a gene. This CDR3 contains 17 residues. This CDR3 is CASSDPVSSGRGNEQYF. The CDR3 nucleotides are TGTGCCAGCAGTGACCCTGTATCTAGCGGGAGAGGTAACGAGCAGTACTTC.

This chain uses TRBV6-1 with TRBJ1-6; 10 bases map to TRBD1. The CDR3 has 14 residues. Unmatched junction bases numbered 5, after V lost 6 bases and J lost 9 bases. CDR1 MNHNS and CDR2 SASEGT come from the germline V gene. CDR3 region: CASSDWTGGSPLHF. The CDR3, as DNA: TGTGCCAGCAGCGATTGGACAGGGGGTTCACCCCTCCACTTT.

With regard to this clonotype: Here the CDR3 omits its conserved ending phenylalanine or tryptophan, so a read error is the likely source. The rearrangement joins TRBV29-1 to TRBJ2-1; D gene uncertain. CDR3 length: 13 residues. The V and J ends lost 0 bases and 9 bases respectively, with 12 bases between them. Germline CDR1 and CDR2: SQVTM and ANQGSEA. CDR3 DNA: TGCAGCGTTGAAGATGGGCTAGTTCCTGAGCAGTTCCTC. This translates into CSVEDGLVPEQFL.

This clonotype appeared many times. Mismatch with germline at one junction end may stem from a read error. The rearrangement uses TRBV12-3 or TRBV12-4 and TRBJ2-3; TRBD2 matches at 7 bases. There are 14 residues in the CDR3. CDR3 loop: CAGSPGTTSDTQYF. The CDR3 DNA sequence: TGTGCCGGCAGTCCCGGGACTACCTCCGATACGCAGTATTTT.

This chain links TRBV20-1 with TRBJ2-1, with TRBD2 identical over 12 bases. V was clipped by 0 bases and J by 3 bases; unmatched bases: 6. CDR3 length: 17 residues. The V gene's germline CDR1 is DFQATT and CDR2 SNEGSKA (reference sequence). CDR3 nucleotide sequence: TGCAGTGCTAGAGATCGTCCGACTAGCGGGAGCTACAATGAGCAGTTCTTC. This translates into CSARDRPTSGSYNEQFF.

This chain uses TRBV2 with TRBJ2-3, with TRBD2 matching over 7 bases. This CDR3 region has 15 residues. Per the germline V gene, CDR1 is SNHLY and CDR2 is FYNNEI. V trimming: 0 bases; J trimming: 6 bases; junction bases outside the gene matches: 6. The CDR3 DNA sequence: TGTGCCAGCAGTGAAGCTTGGGGAGGGCGGGATACGCAGTATTTT. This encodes CASSEAWGGRDTQYF.

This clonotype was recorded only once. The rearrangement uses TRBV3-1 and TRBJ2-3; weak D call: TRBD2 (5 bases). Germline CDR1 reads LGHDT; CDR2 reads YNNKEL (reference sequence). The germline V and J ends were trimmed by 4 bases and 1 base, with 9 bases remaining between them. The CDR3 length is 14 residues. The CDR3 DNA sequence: TGTGCCAGCAGCCGAGGACTGGGCACAGATACGCAGTATTTT. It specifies CASSRGLGTDTQYF.

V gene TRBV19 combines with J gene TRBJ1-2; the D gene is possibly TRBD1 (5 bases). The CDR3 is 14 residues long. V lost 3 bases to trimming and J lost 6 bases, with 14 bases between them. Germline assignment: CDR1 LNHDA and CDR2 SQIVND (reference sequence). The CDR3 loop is CASSIPRARDGYTF. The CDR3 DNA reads TGTGCCAGTAGTATCCCCAGGGCGCGCGATGGCTACACCTTC.

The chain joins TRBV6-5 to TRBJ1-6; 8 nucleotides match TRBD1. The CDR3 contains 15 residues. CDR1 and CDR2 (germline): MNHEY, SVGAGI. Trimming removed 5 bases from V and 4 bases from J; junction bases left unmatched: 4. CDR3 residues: CASSGTGDYNSPLHF. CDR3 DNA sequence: TGTGCCAGCAGTGGGACAGGAGATTATAATTCACCCCTCCACTTT.

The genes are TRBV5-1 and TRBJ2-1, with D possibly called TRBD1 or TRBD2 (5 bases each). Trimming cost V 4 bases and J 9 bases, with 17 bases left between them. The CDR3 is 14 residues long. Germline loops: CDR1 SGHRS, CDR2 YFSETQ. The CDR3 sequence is CASSPRDQPREQFF. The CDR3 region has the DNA TGCGCCAGCAGCCCCCGGGACCAACCCCGTGAGCAGTTCTTC.

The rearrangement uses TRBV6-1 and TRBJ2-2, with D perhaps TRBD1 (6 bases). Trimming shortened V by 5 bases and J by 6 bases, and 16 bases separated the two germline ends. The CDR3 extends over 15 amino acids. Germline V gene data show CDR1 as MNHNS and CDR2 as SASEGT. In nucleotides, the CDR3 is TGTGCCAGCAGTCTGGACAGTTCCCTCCCCGGGGAGCTGTTTTTT. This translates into CASSLDSSLPGELFF.

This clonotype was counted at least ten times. In DNA, the CDR3 is TGTGCCATCGGAGGGGCTAGCGGGAGGGCCTACGAGCAGTACTTC. This encodes CAIGGASGRAYEQYF. The gene calls are TRBV10-3 and TRBJ2-7; TRBD2 matches 12 bases. V trimming: 8 bases; J trimming: 2 bases; junction bases outside the gene matches: 7. Germline CDR1 is ENHRY and CDR2 is SYGVKD. The CDR3 is 15 amino acids.

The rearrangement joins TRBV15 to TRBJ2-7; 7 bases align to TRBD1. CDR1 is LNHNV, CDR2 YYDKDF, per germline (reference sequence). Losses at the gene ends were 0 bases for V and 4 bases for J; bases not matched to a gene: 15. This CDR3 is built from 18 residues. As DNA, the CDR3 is TGTGCCACCAGCAGAGATCTCTTTCTCGGACAGGAGAATTACGAGCAGTACTTC. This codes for CATSRDLFLGQENYEQYF.

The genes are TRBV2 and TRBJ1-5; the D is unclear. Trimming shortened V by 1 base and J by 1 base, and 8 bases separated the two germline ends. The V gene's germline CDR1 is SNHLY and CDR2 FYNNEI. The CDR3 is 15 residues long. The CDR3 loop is CASSEVTRSNQPQHF. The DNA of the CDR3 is TGTGCCAGCAGTGAAGTCACCCGGAGCAATCAGCCCCAGCATTTT.

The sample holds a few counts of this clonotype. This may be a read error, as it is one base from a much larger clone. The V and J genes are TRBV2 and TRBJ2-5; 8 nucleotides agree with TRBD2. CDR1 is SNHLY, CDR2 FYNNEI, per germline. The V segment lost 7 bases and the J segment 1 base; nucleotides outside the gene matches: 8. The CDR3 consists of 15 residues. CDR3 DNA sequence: TGTGCCAGCAAACGGGAGCGGGGGCTCCAAGAGACCCAGTACTTC. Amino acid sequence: CASKRERGLQETQYF.

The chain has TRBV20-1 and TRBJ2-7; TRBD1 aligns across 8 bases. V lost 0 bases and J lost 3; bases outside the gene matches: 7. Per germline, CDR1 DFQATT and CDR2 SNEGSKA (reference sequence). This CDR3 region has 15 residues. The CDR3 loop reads CSARDRRTGYYEQYF. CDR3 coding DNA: TGCAGTGCTAGAGATCGGAGGACAGGGTACTACGAGCAGTACTTC.

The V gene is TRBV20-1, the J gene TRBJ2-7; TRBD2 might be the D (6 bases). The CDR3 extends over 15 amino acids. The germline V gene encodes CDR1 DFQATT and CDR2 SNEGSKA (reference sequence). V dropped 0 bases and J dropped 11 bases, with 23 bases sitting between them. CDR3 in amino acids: CSARDAPRDSSKEYF. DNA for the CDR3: TGCAGTGCTAGAGACGCGCCCCGGGACTCTTCTAAGGAGTACTTC.